This TCR beta chain was obtained from a study of T cell responses to AZD1222 COVID-19 vaccine. Pooling was applied to second doses at about 4 or about 12 weeks. This clone has a single count. Some clones are missing from TCRdb's copy, which holds only in-frame ones; the method was immunoSEQ multiplex PCR. The data hold around 99,000 clones, with more than 75% observed a single time. V lost 3 bases and J lost 7, with 15 bases in between. This CDR3 has 14 amino acids. The sequences come from peripheral blood, collected 28 days after the second AZD1222 dose. The J gene is TRBJ1-2, the V gene TRBV23-1; D unresolved. TRBV23-1 carries the ORF label, with uncertain function. This TCR was sampled from an adult who received the AZD1222 COVID-19 vaccine. Here the CDR3 DNA reads TGCGCCAGCAGTCACCCCTTTAACGGTAGTGGCTACACCTTC. This gives the protein CASSHPFNGSGYTF.